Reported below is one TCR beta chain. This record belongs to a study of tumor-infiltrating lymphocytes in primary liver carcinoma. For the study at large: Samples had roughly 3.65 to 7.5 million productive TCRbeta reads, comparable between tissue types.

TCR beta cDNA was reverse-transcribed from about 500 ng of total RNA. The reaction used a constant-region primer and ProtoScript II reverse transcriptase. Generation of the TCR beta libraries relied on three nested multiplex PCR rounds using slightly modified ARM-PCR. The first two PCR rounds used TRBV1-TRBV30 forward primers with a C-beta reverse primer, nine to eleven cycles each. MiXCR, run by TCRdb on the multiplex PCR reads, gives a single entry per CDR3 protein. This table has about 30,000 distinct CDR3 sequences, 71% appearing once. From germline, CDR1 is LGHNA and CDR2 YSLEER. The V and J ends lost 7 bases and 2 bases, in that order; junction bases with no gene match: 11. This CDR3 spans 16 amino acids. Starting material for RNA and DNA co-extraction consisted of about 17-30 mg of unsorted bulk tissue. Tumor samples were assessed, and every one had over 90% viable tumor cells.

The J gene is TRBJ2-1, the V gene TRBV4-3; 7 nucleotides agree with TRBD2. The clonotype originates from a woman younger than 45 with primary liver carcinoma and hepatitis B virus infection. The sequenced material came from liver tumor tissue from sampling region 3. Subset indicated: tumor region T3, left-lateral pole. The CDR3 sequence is CASNQDRDYAYNEQFF. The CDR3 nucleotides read TGCGCCAGCAATCAAGATCGGGACTACGCCTACAATGAGCAGTTCTTC.